Presented here are 3 T cell receptor beta chains from one specimen sequenced in a study of OX40 agonist ivuxolimab in advanced cancers. Method: immunoSEQ multiplex PCR; TCRdb's copy keeps in-frame clones and lacks some. The sample has about 79,000 clones; over 80% are singletons. The material sequenced was CD4+ or CD8+ T cells sorted from blood, taken in a trial of the OX40 agonist ivuxolimab. Receptors originate from an adult with an advanced solid tumor such as melanoma, head and neck, liver or kidney cancer.

The J gene is TRBJ2-7, the V gene TRBV28; 9 bases line up with TRBD1. From germline, CDR1 is MDHEN and CDR2 SYDVKM. Trimming cost V 7 bases and J 3 bases; bases outside gene matches: 7. The CDR3 spans 14 residues. The CDR3 coding sequence is TGTGCCAGCACCCCTGGGACAGGGTTCTACGAGCAGTACTTC. It is translated as CASTPGTGFYEQYF.

The chain couples TRBV5-4 to TRBJ2-5; TRBD2 aligns across 7 bases. CDR3 length equals 13 residues. V trimming: 9 bases; J trimming: 2 bases; junction bases outside the gene matches: 7. Germline CDR1 SGHNT, CDR2 YYREEE (reference sequence). CDR3 coding DNA: TGTGCCACCCGGTATAGCGGGCAAGAGACCCAGTACTTC. It specifies CATRYSGQETQYF. Based on the CDR3 plus reference TRBV5-4 and TRBJ2-5, the full variable domain is ETGVTQSPTHLIKTRGQQVTLRCSSQSGHNTVSWYQQALGQGPQFIFQYYREEENGRGNFPPRFSGLQFPNYSSELNVNALELDDSALYLCATRYSGQETQYFGPGTRLLVL.

CDR3 sequence (DNA): TGTGCCTGGGGGACAGGGCTCGGCTACGAGCAGTACTTC. Amino acid sequence: CAWGTGLGYEQYF. The chain has TRBV30 and TRBJ2-7; 9 bases fit TRBD1. The CDR3 is 13 amino acids. Germline-derived CDR1 and CDR2 are GTSNPN and SVGIG (reference sequence). The V and J ends lost 5 bases and 3 bases, in that order; junction bases with no gene match: 5.